These 10 T cell receptor beta chains were sequenced from one sample in a study of CD4 T cells in relation to SARS-CoV-2 and coronaviruses. Repertoires were generated with immunoSEQ multiplex PCR, while TCRdb's copy carries only in-frame clones and drops some. The sample gives some 64,000 clones, 94% of which show up once; around 0.13% is in the top ten. Before the COVID-19 pandemic, during about 2010-2018, CD4+ T cells were taken from unexposed donors. The sequenced sample was naive CD4+ T cells from PBMCs. As for subset: naive CD4+ T cells isolated by negative enrichment. These receptors all stem from a human donor in good health.

The gene calls are TRBV5-1 and TRBJ2-1; a weak D match, TRBD1 (6 bases). The ends were cut back, 4 bases at V and 6 bases at J, with 8 bases in the middle. The CDR3 spans 12 residues. Looked up from germline, CDR1 is SGHRS and CDR2 is YFSETQ. The CDR3 nucleotides are TGCGCCAGCAGCCTGGACAGCAATGAGCAGTTCTTC. This sequence encodes CASSLDSNEQFF.

The chain uses TRBV18 and TRBJ2-1; 12 bases map to TRBD2. The CDR3 loop spans 16 amino acids. Per germline, CDR1 KGHSH and CDR2 LQKENI. With 1 base clipped from V and 7 bases from J, the junction kept 5 bases outside the gene matches. DNA for the CDR3: TGTGCCAGCTCACCACAGGACCTAGCGGGAGGGAATGAGCAGTTCTTC. Translated, it gives CASSPQDLAGGNEQFF.

The rearrangement links TRBV21-1 to TRBJ2-5; the D call of TRBD1 is as the table states it, not checked on the DNA. TRBV21-1 is a documented pseudogene. The CDR3 has 16 amino acids. This chain's CDR3 is CASSKDWGQGQETQYF. CDR3 DNA: TGTGCCAGCAGCAAAGACTGGGGACAGGGCCAAGAGACCCAGTACTTC.

This chain joins TRBV5-6 and TRBJ1-2; D is uncertain. CDR3 length: 15 amino acids. The germline V gene encodes CDR1 SGHDT and CDR2 YYEEEE. With 0 bases removed from V and 6 bases from J, the gap between germline ends came to 15 bases. DNA of the CDR3: TGTGCCAGCAGCTTGGTCGTCGCCTCTTTGGATGGCTACACCTTC. Protein: CASSLVVASLDGYTF.

CDR3 loop: CASSVQPGRLYGYTF. CDR3 DNA sequence: TGTGCCAGTAGTGTACAGCCGGGGAGGCTCTATGGCTACACCTTC. The chain uses TRBV19 and TRBJ1-2; D gene ambiguous. Germline assignment: CDR1 LNHDA and CDR2 SQIVND (reference sequence). Between the trimmed V and J ends, which lost 5 bases and 4 bases, there was a span of 17 bases. The length of the CDR3 is 15 residues.

CDR3 protein: CASVSGVAKNIQYF. CDR3 coding DNA: TGTGCCAGTGTATCAGGGGTAGCCAAAAACATTCAGTACTTC. This chain uses TRBV19 with TRBJ2-4; D perhaps matches TRBD1 (6 bases). CDR1 is LNHDA and CDR2 is SQIVND in the germline V gene (reference sequence). With 8 bases removed from V and 0 bases from J, the gap between germline ends came to 11 bases. The CDR3 totals 14 residues.

The CDR3 is CASIAGASTDTQYF. The CDR3 DNA follows: TGTGCCAGCATAGCGGGGGCGAGCACAGATACGCAGTATTTT. The chain employs TRBV7-9 and TRBJ2-3; 9 bases match TRBD2. Trimming took 7 bases from V and 0 from J; bases not matched to a gene: 2. CDR3 size: 14 residues. Per germline, CDR1 SEHNR and CDR2 FQNEAQ (reference sequence).

The chain employs TRBV9 and TRBJ2-1; a weak D match, TRBD2 (6 bases). Germline CDR1 is SGDLS and CDR2 is YYNGEE. Trimming stripped 3 bases from V and 7 bases from J, with 11 bases between. This CDR3 comprises 13 residues. CDR3 region: CASSAYLANEQFF. CDR3 DNA sequence: TGTGCCAGCAGCGCGTATCTAGCGAATGAGCAGTTCTTC.

The genes are TRBV7-9 and TRBJ2-2; D is ambiguous. The length of the CDR3 is 15 residues. Germline V gives CDR1 SEHNR, CDR2 FQNEAQ (reference sequence). Trimming shortened V by 5 bases and J by 2 bases, and 12 bases separated the two germline ends. The CDR3 region is CASSPTVVNTGELFF. CDR3 nucleotides: TGTGCCAGCAGCCCCACGGTAGTCAACACCGGGGAGCTGTTTTTT. The full variable domain, completed using reference TRBV7-9 and TRBJ2-2, is DTGVSQNPRHKITKRGQNVTFRCDPISEHNRLYWYRQTLGQGPEFLTYFQNEAQLEKSRLLSDRFSAERPKGSFSTLEIQRTEQGDSAMYLCASSPTVVNTGELFFGEGSRLTVL.

This clone was found once. This sequence joins TRBV11-2 and TRBJ2-7, with TRBD2 matching 14 bases. CDR1 is SGHAT and CDR2 is FQNNGV in the germline V gene. There are 17 residues in the CDR3. V lost 4 bases and J lost 6; bases outside the gene matches: 11. Written as DNA, the CDR3 is TGTGCCAGCAGCTACGGGACTAGCGGGAGTGCCTTCCCCGAGCAGTACTTC. It is translated as CASSYGTSGSAFPEQYF.